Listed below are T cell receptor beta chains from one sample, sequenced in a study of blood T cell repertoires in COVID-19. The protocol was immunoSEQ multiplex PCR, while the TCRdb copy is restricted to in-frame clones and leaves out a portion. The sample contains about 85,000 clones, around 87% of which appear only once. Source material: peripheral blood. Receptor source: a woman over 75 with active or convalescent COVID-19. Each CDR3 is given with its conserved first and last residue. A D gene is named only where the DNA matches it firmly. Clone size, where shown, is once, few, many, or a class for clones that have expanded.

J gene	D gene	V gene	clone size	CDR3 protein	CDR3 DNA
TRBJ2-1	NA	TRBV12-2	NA	CASRLAGTGTGIRGDEQFF	TGTGCAAGTCGCTTAGCGGGAACCGGGACAGGGATTAGGGGAGATGAGCAGTTCTTC
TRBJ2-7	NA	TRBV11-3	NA	CASSLGGVHNEQYF	TGTGCCAGCAGCCTAGGCGGGGTACACAACGAGCAGTACTTC
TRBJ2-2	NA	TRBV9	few	CASSGRDNAINTGELFF	TGTGCCAGCAGTGGCCGGGACAATGCCATAAACACCGGGGAGCTGTTTTTT
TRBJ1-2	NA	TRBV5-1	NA	CASSLDRNYGYTF	TGCGCCAGCAGCTTAGACAGGAACTATGGCTACACCTTC
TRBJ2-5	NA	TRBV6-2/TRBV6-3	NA	CASSSGNHGETQYF	TGTGCCAGCAGCTCGGGTAACCACGGAGAGACCCAGTACTTC
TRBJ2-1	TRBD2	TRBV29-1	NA	CSAALAGVNNEQFF	TGCAGCGCTGCCCTAGCGGGAGTCAACAATGAGCAGTTCTTC
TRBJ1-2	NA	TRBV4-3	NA	CASSQDQGQYDNYGYTF	TGCGCCAGCAGCCAAGATCAAGGACAGTACGATAACTATGGCTACACCTTC
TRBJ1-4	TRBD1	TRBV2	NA	CASSDRVGYEKLFF	TGTGCCAGCAGCGACAGGGTTGGTTATGAAAAACTGTTTTTT
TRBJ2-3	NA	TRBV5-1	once	CASSLEGEIADTQYF	TGCGCCAGCAGCTTGGAAGGGGAAATCGCAGATACGCAGTATTTT
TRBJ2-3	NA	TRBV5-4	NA	CASSLKGGVGTDTQYF	TGTGCCAGCAGCTTGAAGGGCGGGGTGGGGACAGATACGCAGTATTTT
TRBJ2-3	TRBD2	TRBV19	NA	CASSIGLAASTDTQYF	TGTGCCAGTAGTATAGGACTAGCGGCTAGCACAGATACGCAGTATTTT
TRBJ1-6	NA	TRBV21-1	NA	CASSTRTRRPFTSYNSPLHF	TGTGCCAGCAGCACTAGGACTAGACGCCCTTTTACCTCCTATAATTCACCCCTCCACTTT
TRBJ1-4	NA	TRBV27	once	CASSLHGQLRPHEKLFF	TGTGCCAGCAGCCTCCATGGACAGCTCAGACCTCATGAAAAACTGTTTTTT
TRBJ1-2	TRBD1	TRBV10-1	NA	CASSRGTVDGYTF	TGCGCCAGCAGCCGAGGGACAGTCGATGGCTACACCTTC
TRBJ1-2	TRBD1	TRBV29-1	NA	CSVDPGQGYTF	TGCAGCGTTGATCCGGGACAGGGCTACACCTTC
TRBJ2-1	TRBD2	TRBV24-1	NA	CATSDPTSGGYNEQFF	TGTGCCACCAGTGACCCTACTAGCGGGGGCTACAATGAGCAGTTCTTC
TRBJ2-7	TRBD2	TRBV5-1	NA	CASSLQRGTYEQYF	TGCGCCAGCAGCTTGCAGCGGGGGACCTACGAGCAGTACTTC
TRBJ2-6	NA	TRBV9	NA	CASSAHIASSGANVLTF	TGTGCCAGCAGCGCACATATAGCTTCGTCTGGGGCCAACGTCCTGACTTTC
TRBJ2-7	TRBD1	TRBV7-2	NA	CASSSGQGAYEQYF	TGTGCCAGCAGCTCGGGACAGGGAGCCTACGAGCAGTACTTC
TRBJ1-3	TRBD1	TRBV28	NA	CASSLTGQGYSGNTIYF	TGTGCCAGCAGTTTAACGGGACAGGGTTACTCTGGAAACACCATATATTTT
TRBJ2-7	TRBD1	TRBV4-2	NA	CASSQDLQGVSYEQYF	TGTGCCAGCAGCCAAGATTTACAGGGGGTCTCCTACGAGCAGTACTTC
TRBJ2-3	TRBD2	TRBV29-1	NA	CSVDPRTGGPDTQYF	TGCAGCGTTGACCCCAGGACGGGAGGGCCAGATACGCAGTATTTT
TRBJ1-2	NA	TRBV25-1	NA	CASSVRGYGYTF	TGTGCCAGCAGTGTTAGGGGGTATGGCTACACCTTC
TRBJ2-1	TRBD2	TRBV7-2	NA	CASSLTSGSNEQFF	TGTGCCAGCAGCTTGACTAGCGGGAGCAATGAGCAGTTCTTC
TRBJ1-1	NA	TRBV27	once	CASSLTAGDTEAFF	TGTGCCAGCAGTTTAACGGCAGGGGATACTGAAGCTTTCTTT
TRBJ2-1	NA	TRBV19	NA	CASSTRQAGYNEQFF	TGTGCCAGTAGTACCCGTCAAGCGGGCTACAATGAGCAGTTCTTC
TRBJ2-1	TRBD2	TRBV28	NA	CASRKGGRVNEQFF	TGTGCCAGCAGAAAAGGCGGGAGGGTTAATGAGCAGTTCTTC
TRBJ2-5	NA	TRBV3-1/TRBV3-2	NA	CASSQGLGGGNRETQYF	TGTGCCAGCAGCCAAGGCCTAGGAGGGGGCAATCGAGAGACCCAGTACTTC
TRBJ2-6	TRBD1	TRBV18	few	CASSKIQGNSGANVLTF	TGTGCCAGCTCAAAGATACAGGGGAACTCTGGGGCCAACGTCCTGACTTTC
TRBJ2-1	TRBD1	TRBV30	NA	CAWTPGTGFGEQFF	TGTGCCTGGACTCCCGGGACAGGGTTCGGGGAGCAGTTCTTC
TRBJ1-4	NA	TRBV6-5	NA	CASSYSERGGNEKLFF	TGTGCCAGCAGTTACTCCGAGAGGGGGGGAAATGAAAAACTGTTTTTT
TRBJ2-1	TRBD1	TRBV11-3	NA	CASTLVELGTGTFNEQFF	TGTGCCAGCACCCTTGTAGAGTTAGGGACAGGGACCTTCAATGAGCAGTTCTTC
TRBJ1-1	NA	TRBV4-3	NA	CASSLLGNTEAFF	TGCGCCAGCAGCCTACTTGGGAACACTGAAGCTTTCTTT